A single count supports the clone carrying this T cell receptor (beta chain). In the original workflow: Nucleated cell number was recorded as an estimate derived from reference gene primer amplification. This table comes from immunoSEQ multiplex PCR, and its TCRdb copy is limited to in-frame clones, with some not included. That table is the source of V, J and clone size, and D and trimming were worked out from the DNA. Among some 99,000 clones listed, approximately 87% were seen once. These data are taken from a study of blood T cell repertoires in COVID-19. Study context: The origin of the acute and convalescent COVID-19 samples was the United States, Italy and Spain.

Source material: peripheral blood. This TCR derives from a woman aged 50 to 60 with acute or convalescent COVID-19.

The CDR3 sequence: CASSPPTRDTQYF. The DNA of the CDR3 is TGTGCCAGCTCACCACCGACTAGGGATACGCAGTATTTT. The V gene is TRBV18, the J gene TRBJ2-3, with D perhaps TRBD2 (6 bases). Germline-derived CDR1 and CDR2 are KGHSH and LQKENI. V was cut by 0 bases and J by 6 bases, with 7 bases left in between. There are 13 residues in the CDR3.